This section outlines one T cell receptor (beta chain) sequence together with its context. The clone's antigen remains unknown. Nothing much larger sits one base from this clone, and base qualities are not available. Genomic DNA was isolated from the sorted cells so that the TCRbeta CDR3 region could be sequenced. TCRbeta CDR3 regions were sequenced using the immunoSEQ Assay. Sourced from immuneACCESS, this table was stored by TCRdb with only in-frame sequences that have V and J called. A share of the clones is absent; for the studies checked, an unresolved V gene accounts for under half, and the remainder has no known explanation. The sample table holds about 68,000 clones, of which more than 65% were seen once. 1.5% to 2% of the sample rests with the top ten. The trial excluded patients who had a history of autoimmune disease or who were on systemic immunosuppression. Peripheral blood for TCR sequencing was drawn from every dose cohort at baseline, at cycle 4 day 1 and at cycle 7 day 1. Samples came from an open-label, multicenter, first-in-human phase I dose-escalation trial of ivuxolimab. Adults with locally advanced or metastatic head and neck squamous cell, hepatocellular, melanoma or renal cell carcinoma were enrolled in the trial. Before TCR sequencing, CD4+ and CD8+ T cells were separately sorted from peripheral blood.

This sample stems from a study of OX40 agonist ivuxolimab in advanced cancers. A note on the overall study: Ivuxolimab, which targeted the costimulatory receptor OX40 (CD134), was an agonistic, fully human IgG2 monoclonal antibody. Intravenous ivuxolimab was administered to patients every 2 weeks at six dose levels: 0.01, 0.1, 0.3, 1.5, 3 and 10 mg/kg. Among the roughly 52 dose-escalation patients, about 20 had hepatocellular carcinoma, 15 or so melanoma, 9 renal cell carcinoma and 9 head and neck cancer. In the dose-escalation cohort, 75% to 90% of patients were male, and the mean age was roughly 60 years with a range of roughly 23 to 90. Patients were allowed to have had prior anti-PD-1, anti-PD-L1 or anti-CTLA-4 therapy, and more than 35% of the dose-escalation patients had been treated with checkpoint inhibitors. Three dose-escalation patients achieved partial responses, one with hepatocellular carcinoma and two with cutaneous melanoma. The point of sequencing TCRbeta in the periphery was to test whether ivuxolimab changed TCR sequence diversity and drove clonal T-cell expansion. The paper covers the monotherapy dose-escalation part of the phase I ivuxolimab trial, which included N of about 50 patients.

Including cysteine and phenylalanine, the CDR3 has 12 amino acids. The read is trimmed to its CDR3 DNA, 36 bases read in frame from base 1. The germline V gene specifies SGHDN as CDR1 and FVKESK as CDR2. Deletion took 4 bases off V and 3 bases off J, with a span of 6 bases between the germline ends. Findings and caveats that apply to the study as a whole: Low levels of normalized T-cell clonal expansion were also seen in some patients who did not respond. In the 0.1-3.0 mg/kg groups, partial responders were among the patients with the lowest normalized peripheral clonal expansion, particularly in CD8+ T cells. Antigen specificity was not determined for the clonally expanded peripheral T cells. After ivuxolimab, expanded clones were on average more numerous among CD8+ T cells than among CD4+ T cells. At doses of 0.1 to 3.0 mg/kg, clonal expansion of both CD4+ and CD8+ T cells in blood was seen between baseline and week 6.

The material was CD4+ or CD8+ T cells sorted from blood, obtained in a trial of the OX40 agonist ivuxolimab. The source is an adult with an advanced solid tumor such as melanoma, head and neck, liver or kidney cancer. The rearrangement joined TRBV14 to TRBJ2-5, with the D gene not confidently named. The base sequence is TGTGCCAGCAGCCTGTGGAAAGAGACCCAGTACTTC. Its translation reads: CASSLWKETQYF.